Sequencing of this T cell receptor beta chain was carried out in a study of naive and memory T cell subsets. The CDR3 has 14 residues. Germline V gives CDR1 MGHDK, CDR2 SYGVNS. The V and J ends lost 6 bases and 3 bases, in that order; junction bases with no gene match: 6. This clonotype was counted at least ten times. Its antigen is currently unknown. Treatment denoted: skin biopsy from PPD injection site in Mantoux-positive individual. A UMI-containing oligonucleotide was joined by 3' ligation to the TCR cDNA template. Individuals with a positive Mantoux test gave biopsies from PPD-injected skin. Overall study findings and caveats: Far more TCRs reportedly came from tuberculin skin test site biopsies.

Amplification of ligated cDNA took four PCR rounds with SP2 and nested alpha and beta constant primers. For blood and skin samples, reverse transcription used TCR alpha and beta constant primers. TCRdb used MiXCR to reprocess the UMI-ligation and nested PCR reads, holding one entry per CDR3 protein. The top ten clones hold under 7.5% of a sample with 20,000 to 25,000 distinct CDR3 sequences, 5.5% to 7.5% of them seen once. Here the sequenced sample was skin, taken from a tuberculin skin test site. The gene calls are TRBV25-1 and TRBJ2-5; TRBD2 agrees at 8 bases. The source of this sequence is an adult in good health. The DNA for the CDR3 is TGTGCCAGCAGGAGTACTAGCGGAAAAGAGACCCAGTACTTC. It codes for CASRSTSGKETQYF.